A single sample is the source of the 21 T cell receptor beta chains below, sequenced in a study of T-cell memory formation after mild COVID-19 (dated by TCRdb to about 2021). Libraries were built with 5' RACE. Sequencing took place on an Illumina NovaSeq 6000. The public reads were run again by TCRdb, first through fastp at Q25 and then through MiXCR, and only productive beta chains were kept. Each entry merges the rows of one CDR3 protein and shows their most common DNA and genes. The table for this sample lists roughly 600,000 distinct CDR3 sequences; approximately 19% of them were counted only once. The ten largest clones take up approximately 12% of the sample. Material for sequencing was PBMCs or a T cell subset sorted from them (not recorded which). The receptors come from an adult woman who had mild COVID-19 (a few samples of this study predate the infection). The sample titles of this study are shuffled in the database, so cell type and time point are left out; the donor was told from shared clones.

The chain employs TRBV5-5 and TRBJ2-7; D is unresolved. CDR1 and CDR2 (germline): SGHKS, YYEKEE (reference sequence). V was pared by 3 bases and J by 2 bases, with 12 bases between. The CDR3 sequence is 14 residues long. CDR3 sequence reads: CASSSTGSTYEQYF. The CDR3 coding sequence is TGTGCCAGCAGCTCGACGGGTTCCACCTACGAGCAGTACTTC.

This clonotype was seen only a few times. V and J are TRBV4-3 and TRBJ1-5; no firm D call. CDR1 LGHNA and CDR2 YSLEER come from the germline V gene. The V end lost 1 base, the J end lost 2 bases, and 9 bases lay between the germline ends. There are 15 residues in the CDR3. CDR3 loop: CASSQGQGRNQPQHF. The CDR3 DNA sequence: TGCGCCAGCAGCCAAGGGCAAGGTCGCAATCAGCCCCAGCATTTT.

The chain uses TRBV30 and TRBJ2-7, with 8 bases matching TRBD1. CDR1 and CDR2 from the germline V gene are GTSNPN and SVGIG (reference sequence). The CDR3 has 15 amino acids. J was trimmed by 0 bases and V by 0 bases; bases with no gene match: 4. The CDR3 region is CAWSVAGGLSYEQYF. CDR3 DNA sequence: TGTGCCTGGAGTGTTGCAGGGGGCCTCTCCTACGAGCAGTACTTC.

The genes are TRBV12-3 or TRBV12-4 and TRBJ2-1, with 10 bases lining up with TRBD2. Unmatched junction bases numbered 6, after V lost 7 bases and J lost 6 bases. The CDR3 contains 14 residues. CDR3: CASTYLAGANEQFF. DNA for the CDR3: TGTGCCAGCACTTACCTAGCGGGAGCCAATGAGCAGTTCTTC.

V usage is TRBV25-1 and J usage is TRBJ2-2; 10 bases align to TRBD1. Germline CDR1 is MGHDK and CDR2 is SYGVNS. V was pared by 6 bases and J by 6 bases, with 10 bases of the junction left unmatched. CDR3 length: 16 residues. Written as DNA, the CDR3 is TGTGCCAGCAGCGCCCGGGACAGGGGTTCGCCCGGGGAGCTGTTTTTT. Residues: CASSARDRGSPGELFF.

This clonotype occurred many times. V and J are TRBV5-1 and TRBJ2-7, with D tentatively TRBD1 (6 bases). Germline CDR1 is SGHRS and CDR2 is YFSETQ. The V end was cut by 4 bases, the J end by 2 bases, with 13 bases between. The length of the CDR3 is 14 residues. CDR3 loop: CASSPDRPPYEQYF. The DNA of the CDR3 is TGCGCCAGCAGCCCAGACAGGCCACCCTACGAGCAGTACTTC.

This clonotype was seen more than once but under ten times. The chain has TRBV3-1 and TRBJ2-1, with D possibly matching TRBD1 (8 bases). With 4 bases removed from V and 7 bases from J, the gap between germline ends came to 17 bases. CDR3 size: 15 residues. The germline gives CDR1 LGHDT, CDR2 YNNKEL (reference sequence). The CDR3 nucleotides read TGTGCCAGCAGCCCCGGACAGGGAGGGGGGAATGAGCAGTTCTTC. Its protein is CASSPGQGGGNEQFF.

CDR3 DNA sequence: TGTGCCAGCACCCTGGGAGCGGGAGCGAACACCGGGGAGCTGTTTTTT. This encodes CASTLGAGANTGELFF. V is TRBV9 and J is TRBJ2-2; 8 nucleotides agree with TRBD2. Germline loops: CDR1 SGDLS, CDR2 YYNGEE. Trimming cost V 6 bases and J 0 bases; bases outside gene matches: 7. This CDR3 region has 16 residues.

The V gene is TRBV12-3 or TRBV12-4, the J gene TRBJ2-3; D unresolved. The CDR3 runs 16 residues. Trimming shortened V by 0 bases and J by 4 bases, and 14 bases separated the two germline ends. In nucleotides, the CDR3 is TGTGCCAGCAGTTTAGCCTCTGGGAACCGGCCAGATACGCAGTATTTT. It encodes CASSLASGNRPDTQYF.

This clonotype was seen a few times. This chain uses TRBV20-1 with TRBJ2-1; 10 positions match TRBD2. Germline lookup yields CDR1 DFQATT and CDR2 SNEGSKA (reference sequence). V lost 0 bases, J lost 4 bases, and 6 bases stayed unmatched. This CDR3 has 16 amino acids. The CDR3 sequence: CSARETGTSVYNEQFF. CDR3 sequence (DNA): TGCAGTGCTAGAGAAACCGGGACTAGCGTTTACAATGAGCAGTTCTTC.

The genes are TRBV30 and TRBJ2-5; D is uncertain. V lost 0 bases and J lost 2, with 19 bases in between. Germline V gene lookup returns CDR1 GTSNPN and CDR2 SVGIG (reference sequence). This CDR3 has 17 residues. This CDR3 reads CAWSVLRMVTAQETQYF. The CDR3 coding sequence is TGTGCCTGGAGTGTACTGAGGATGGTTACAGCACAAGAGACCCAGTACTTC.

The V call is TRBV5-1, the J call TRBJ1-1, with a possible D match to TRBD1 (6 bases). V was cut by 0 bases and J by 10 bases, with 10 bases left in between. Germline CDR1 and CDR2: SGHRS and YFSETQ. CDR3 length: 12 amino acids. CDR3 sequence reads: CASSLDGQLAFF. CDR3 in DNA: TGCGCCAGCAGCTTGGATGGACAGCTAGCTTTCTTT. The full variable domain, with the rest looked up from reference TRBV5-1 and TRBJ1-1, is KAGVTQTPRYLIKTRGQQVTLSCSPISGHRSVSWYQQTPGQGLQFLFEYFSETQRNKGNFPGRFSGRQFSNSRSEMNVSTLELGDSALYLCASSLDGQLAFFGQGTRLTVV.

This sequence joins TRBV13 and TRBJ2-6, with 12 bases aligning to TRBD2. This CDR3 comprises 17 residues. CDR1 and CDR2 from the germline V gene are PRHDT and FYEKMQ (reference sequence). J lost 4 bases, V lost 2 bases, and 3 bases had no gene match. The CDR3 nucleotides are TGTGCCAGCAGCTTACTAGCGGGGGGGTCCGGGGCCAACGTCCTGACTTTC. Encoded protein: CASSLLAGGSGANVLTF.

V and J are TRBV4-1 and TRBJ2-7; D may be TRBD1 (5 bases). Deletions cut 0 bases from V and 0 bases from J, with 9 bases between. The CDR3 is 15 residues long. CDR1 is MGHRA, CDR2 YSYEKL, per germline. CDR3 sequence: CASSQDTGFSYEQYF. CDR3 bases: TGCGCCAGCAGCCAAGATACAGGTTTCTCCTACGAGCAGTACTTC.

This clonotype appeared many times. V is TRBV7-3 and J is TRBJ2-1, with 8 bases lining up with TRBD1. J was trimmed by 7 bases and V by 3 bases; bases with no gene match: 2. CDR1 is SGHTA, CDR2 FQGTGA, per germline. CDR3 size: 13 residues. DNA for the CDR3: TGTGCCAGCAGCTTGGACAGGGTAAATGAGCAGTTCTTC. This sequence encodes CASSLDRVNEQFF.

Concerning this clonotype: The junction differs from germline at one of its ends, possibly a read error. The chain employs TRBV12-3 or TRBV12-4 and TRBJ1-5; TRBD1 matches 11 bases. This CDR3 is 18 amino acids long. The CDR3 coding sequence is TGTGCCAGCAGTGTAGCCGGGACAGGGGGTTATAGCAATCAGCCCCAGCATTTT. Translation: CASSVAGTGGYSNQPQHF.

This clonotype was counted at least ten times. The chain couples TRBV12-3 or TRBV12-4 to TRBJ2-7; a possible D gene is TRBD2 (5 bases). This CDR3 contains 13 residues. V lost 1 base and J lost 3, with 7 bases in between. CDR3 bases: TGTGCCAGCAGTTTAGTCGCGGGCTACGAGCAGTACTTC. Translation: CASSLVAGYEQYF.

Written as DNA, the CDR3 is TGTGCCAGCAGCTTATGGGTGAATGGGGGTGAGCAGTTCTTC. As protein: CASSLWVNGGEQFF. This chain links TRBV7-8 with TRBJ2-1, with D perhaps assigned TRBD1 or TRBD2 (5 bases each). The germline V and J ends were trimmed by 2 bases and 9 bases, with 14 bases remaining between them. There are 14 residues in the CDR3. Germline CDR1 and CDR2: SGHVS and FQNEAQ.

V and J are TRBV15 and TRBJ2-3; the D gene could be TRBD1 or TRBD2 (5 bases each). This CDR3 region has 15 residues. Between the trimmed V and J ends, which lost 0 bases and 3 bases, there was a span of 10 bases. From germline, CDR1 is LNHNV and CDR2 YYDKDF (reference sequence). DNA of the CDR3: TGTGCCACCAGCAGAGACGAGGGGCTTACAGATACGCAGTATTTT. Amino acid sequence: CATSRDEGLTDTQYF. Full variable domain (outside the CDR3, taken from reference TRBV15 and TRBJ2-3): DAMVIQNPRYQVTQFGKPVTLSCSQTLNHNVMYWYQQKSSQAPKLLFHYYDKDFNNEADTPDNFQSRRPNTSFCFLDIRSPGLGDTAMYLCATSRDEGLTDTQYFGPGTRLTVL.

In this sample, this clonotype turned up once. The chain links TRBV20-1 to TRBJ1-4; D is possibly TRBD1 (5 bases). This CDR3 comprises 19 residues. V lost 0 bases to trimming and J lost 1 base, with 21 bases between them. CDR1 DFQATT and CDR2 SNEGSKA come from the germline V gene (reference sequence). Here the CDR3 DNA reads TGCAGTGCTAGAGATGTCTCGCAGACAGCCTCCCTAACTAATGAAAAACTGTTTTTT. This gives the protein CSARDVSQTASLTNEKLFF.

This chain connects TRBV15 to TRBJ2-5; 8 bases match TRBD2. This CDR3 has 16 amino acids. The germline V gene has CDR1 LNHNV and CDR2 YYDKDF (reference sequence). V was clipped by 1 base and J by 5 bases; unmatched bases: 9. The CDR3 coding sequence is TGTGCCACCAGCAGAGTTGTCACTAGCGGTGGCGAGACCCAGTACTTC. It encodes CATSRVVTSGGETQYF.